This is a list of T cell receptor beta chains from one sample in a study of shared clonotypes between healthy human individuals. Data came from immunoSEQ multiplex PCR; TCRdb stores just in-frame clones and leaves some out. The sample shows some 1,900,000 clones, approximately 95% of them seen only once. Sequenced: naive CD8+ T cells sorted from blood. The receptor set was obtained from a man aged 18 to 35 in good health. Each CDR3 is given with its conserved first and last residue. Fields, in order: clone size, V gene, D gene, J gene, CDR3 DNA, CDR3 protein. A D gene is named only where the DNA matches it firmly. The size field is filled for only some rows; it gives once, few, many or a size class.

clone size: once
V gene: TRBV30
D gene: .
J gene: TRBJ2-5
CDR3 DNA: TGTGCCTGGAGTTTTGGCCTACAAGAGACCCAGTACTTC
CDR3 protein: CAWSFGLQETQYF

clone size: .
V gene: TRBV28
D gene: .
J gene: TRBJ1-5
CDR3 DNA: TGTGCCAGCAGTTCTCCTCGGGAGCATCAGCCCCAGCATTTT
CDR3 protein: CASSSPREHQPQHF

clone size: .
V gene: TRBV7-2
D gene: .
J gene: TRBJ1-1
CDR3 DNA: TGTGCCAGCAGCCCCCCCGTCAAGGGATTGAACACTGAAGCTTTCTTT
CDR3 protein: CASSPPVKGLNTEAFF

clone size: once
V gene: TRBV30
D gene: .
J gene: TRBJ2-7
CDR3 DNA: TGTGCCTGGCGACGTGGCTTATACTCCTACGAGCAGTACTTC
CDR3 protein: CAWRRGLYSYEQYF

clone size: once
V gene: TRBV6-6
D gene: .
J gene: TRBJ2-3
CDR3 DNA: TGTGCCAGCAGTTACTCAACTAGCCTCGCAGATACGCAGTATTTT
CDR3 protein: CASSYSTSLADTQYF

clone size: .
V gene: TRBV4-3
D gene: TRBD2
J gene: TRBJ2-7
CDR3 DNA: TGCGCCAGCAGCCAAGAGTGGACTAGCGGACAATACGAGCAGTACTTC
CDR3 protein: CASSQEWTSGQYEQYF

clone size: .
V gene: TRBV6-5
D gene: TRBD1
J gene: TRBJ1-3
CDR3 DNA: TGTGCCAGCCGACCGGACAGGGGGTCTGGAAACACCATATATTTT
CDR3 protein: CASRPDRGSGNTIYF

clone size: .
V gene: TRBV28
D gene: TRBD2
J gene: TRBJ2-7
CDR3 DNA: TGTGCCAGCAGTTTTATCCTAGCGGCCTACGAGCAGTACTTC
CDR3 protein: CASSFILAAYEQYF

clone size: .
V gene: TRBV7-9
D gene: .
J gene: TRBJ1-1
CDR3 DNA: TGTGCCAGCAGCGTCTGGGGGGAGAACACTGAAGCTTTCTTT
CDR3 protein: CASSVWGENTEAFF

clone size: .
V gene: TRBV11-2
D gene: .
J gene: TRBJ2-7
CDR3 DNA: TGTGCCAGCAGCGTGACATTCTACGAGCAGTACTTC
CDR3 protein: CASSVTFYEQYF

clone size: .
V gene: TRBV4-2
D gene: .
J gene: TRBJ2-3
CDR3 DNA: TGTGCCAGCAGCCAAGATGTAGTGAGCTCTAGCACAGATACGCAGTATTTT
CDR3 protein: CASSQDVVSSSTDTQYF

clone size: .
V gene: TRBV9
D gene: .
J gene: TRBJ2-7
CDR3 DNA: TGTGCCAGCAGCGTAGACCAGGGGTACGAGCAGTACTTC
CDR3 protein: CASSVDQGYEQYF

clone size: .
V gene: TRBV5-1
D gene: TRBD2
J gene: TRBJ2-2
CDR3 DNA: TGCGCCAGCAGCTTGGTACTAGCGGCTTATGCCGGGGAGCTGTTTTTT
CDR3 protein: CASSLVLAAYAGELFF

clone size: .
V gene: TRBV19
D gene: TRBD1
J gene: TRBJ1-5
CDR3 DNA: TGTGCCAGTAGTATAGGCCGGCAGGGGGTCGCCAGCCAGCCCCAGCATTTT
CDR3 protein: CASSIGRQGVASQPQHF

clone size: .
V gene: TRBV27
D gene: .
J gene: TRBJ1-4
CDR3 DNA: TGTGCCAGCAGCACAGTTGCAACTAATGAAAAACTGTTTTTT
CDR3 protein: CASSTVATNEKLFF

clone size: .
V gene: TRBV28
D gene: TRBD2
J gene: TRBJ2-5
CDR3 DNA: TGTGCCAGCAGGACTAGCGGGGGTTCCCATTGGGAGACCCAGTACTTC
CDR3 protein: CASRTSGGSHWETQYF

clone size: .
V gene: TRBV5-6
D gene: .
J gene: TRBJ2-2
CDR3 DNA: TGTGCCAGCAGCTTTGGTCCAACCGGGGAGCTGTTTTTT
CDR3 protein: CASSFGPTGELFF

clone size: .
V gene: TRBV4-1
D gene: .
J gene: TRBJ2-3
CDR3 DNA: TGCGCCAGCAGCCCGCGGACACTTTTAAGCACAGATACGCAGTATTTT
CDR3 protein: CASSPRTLLSTDTQYF

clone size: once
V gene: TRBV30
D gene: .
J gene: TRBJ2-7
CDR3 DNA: TGTGCCTGGAGTGGTAGTAGGGGGGCCTACGAGCAGTACTTC
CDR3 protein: CAWSGSRGAYEQYF

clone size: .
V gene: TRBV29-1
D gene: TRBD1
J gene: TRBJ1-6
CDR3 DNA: TGCAGCGCTTCCGGGACAGACAATTCACCCCTCCACTTT
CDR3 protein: CSASGTDNSPLHF

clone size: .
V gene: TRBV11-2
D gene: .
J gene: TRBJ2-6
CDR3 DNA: TGTGCCAGCAGCTTACGTGGGGGGCTGGTGGGCTGGGCCAACGTCCTGACTTTC
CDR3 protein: CASSLRGGLVGWANVLTF

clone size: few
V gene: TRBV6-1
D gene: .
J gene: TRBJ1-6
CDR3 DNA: TGTGCCAGCAGTGAACTAATGGGGCCGCTTAATTCACCCCTCCACTTT
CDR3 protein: CASSELMGPLNSPLHF

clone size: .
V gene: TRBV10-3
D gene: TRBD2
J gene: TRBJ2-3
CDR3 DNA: TGTGCCATCAGCTTAGCGGGGGATGGCGCAGATACGCAGTATTTT
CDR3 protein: CAISLAGDGADTQYF